A single sample is the source of the 27 T cell receptor beta chains below, sequenced in a study of blood T cell repertoires in COVID-19. Data came from immunoSEQ multiplex PCR; TCRdb stores just in-frame clones and leaves some out. In the table there are 72,000 or so clones, more than 80% of which are singletons. Input material: peripheral blood. The origin of the receptors is a woman older than 75 with active or convalescent COVID-19.

The V gene is TRBV5-1, the J gene TRBJ2-1, with 7 bases matching TRBD1. This CDR3 is 15 amino acids long. Looked up from germline, CDR1 is SGHRS and CDR2 is YFSETQ. V lost 3 bases, J lost 3 bases, and 6 bases stayed unmatched. The CDR3 coding sequence is TGCGCCAGCAGCTACACCCGGGACAGCTACAATGAGCAGTTCTTC. Translated: CASSYTRDSYNEQFF. The full variable domain, its missing parts supplied by reference TRBV5-1 and TRBJ2-1, is KAGVTQTPRYLIKTRGQQVTLSCSPISGHRSVSWYQQTPGQGLQFLFEYFSETQRNKGNFPGRFSGRQFSNSRSEMNVSTLELGDSALYLCASSYTRDSYNEQFFGPGTRLTVL.

About this clone: This specimen includes other DNA sequences encoding the same CDR3. The chain combines TRBV7-2 with TRBJ1-5; D is perhaps TRBD1 (6 bases). The CDR3 is 14 amino acids. Germline CDR1 and CDR2: SGHTA and FQGNSA. The V and J ends lost 6 bases and 3 bases respectively, with 12 bases between them. CDR3 coding DNA: TGTGCCAGCAGTCCACAGGGATCCAATCAGCCCCAGCATTTT. Its translation is CASSPQGSNQPQHF.

This chain connects TRBV18 to TRBJ1-3; possible D gene TRBD1, 5 bases. Germline assignment: CDR1 KGHSH and CDR2 LQKENI. V shed 5 bases and J shed 0 bases, with 11 bases lying between them. The CDR3 is 15 amino acids. As DNA, the CDR3 is TGTGCCAGCTCAGCCGACAGCAGCTCTGGAAACACCATATATTTT. The encoded protein is CASSADSSSGNTIYF.

This clone was counted a few times. The rearrangement uses TRBV5-4 and TRBJ2-2, with 10 nucleotides matching TRBD2. This CDR3 has 14 amino acids. CDR1 SGHNT and CDR2 YYREEE come from the germline V gene (reference sequence). V gave up 5 bases and J gave up 6 bases; unmatched junction bases: 4. The CDR3: CASRVSGGAGELFF. Here the CDR3 DNA reads TGTGCCAGCAGAGTCAGCGGGGGGGCCGGGGAGCTGTTTTTT.

The chain couples TRBV29-1 to TRBJ1-4; TRBD1 agrees at 9 bases. Germline V gives CDR1 SQVTM, CDR2 ANQGSEA. V shed 5 bases, J shed 0 bases, and the junction held 16 bases outside the gene matches. This CDR3 has 19 residues. CDR3 DNA sequence: TGCAGCGTTCCCTGCGCGGGACAGGGCCATTTTGCAACTAATGAAAAACTGTTTTTT. It is translated as CSVPCAGQGHFATNEKLFF.

This clone was recorded only once. The chain combines TRBV27 with TRBJ2-7; weak D call: TRBD2 (6 bases). Germline assignment: CDR1 MNHEY and CDR2 SMNVEV (reference sequence). The CDR3 loop spans 16 amino acids. V was trimmed by 5 bases and J by 5 bases, leaving 22 bases between them. The CDR3 protein is CASSPHGLSEGNEQYF. The CDR3, as DNA: TGTGCCAGCAGTCCCCACGGACTATCGGAAGGCAACGAGCAGTACTTC.

This chain uses TRBV9 with TRBJ2-2; 8 bases fit TRBD2. The CDR3 sequence is 17 residues long. In germline, CDR1 is SGDLS, CDR2 YYNGEE. V lost 6 bases and J lost 0; bases outside the gene matches: 10. The CDR3 spells CASTRVPGGANTGELFF. CDR3 bases: TGTGCCAGCACCAGGGTCCCCGGGGGGGCGAACACCGGGGAGCTGTTTTTT.

This clone occurred once. CDR3 sequence (DNA): TGTGCCAGCAGTCGCGGGGGGGCAGGGGTTAATCAGCCCCAGCATTTT. It codes for CASSRGGAGVNQPQHF. The V gene is TRBV28, the J gene TRBJ1-5, with a possible D match to TRBD1 (6 bases). V was clipped by 5 bases and J by 4 bases, with 18 bases between them. The CDR3 has 16 residues. Germline V gene sequence: CDR1 MDHEN, CDR2 SYDVKM.

The genes are TRBV9 and TRBJ1-2; a weak D match, TRBD1 (6 bases). The CDR3 consists of 15 residues. V lost 2 bases and J lost 3, with 14 bases in between. From germline, CDR1 is SGDLS and CDR2 YYNGEE. CDR3 protein: CASSVYRDTDYGYTF. The CDR3 DNA is TGTGCCAGCAGCGTTTACCGGGACACCGACTATGGCTACACCTTC.

The chain combines TRBV6-2 or TRBV6-3 with TRBJ2-5; 7 nucleotides match TRBD2. After removal of 0 bases from V and 3 bases from J, the junction contained 7 bases not matched to a gene. Germline V gene sequence: CDR1 MNHEY, CDR2 SVGEGT. The CDR3 covers 16 residues. CDR3 sequence reads: CASSYSRLGGEETQYF. DNA for the CDR3: TGTGCCAGCAGTTACTCGAGATTGGGGGGGGAAGAGACCCAGTACTTC.

The chain combines TRBV5-6 with TRBJ1-6; D not certain. CDR1 is SGHDT, CDR2 YYEEEE, per germline. The CDR3 length is 17 residues. The V gene lost 5 bases and the J gene lost 0 bases, with 15 bases spanning the gap. The CDR3 loop reads CASSFDQASSYNSPLHF. The CDR3 coding sequence is TGTGCCAGCAGTTTCGATCAGGCGAGCTCCTATAATTCACCCCTCCACTTT.

CDR3 loop: CASRPKRGGGQEDTQYF. The CDR3 DNA reads TGTGCCAGCAGACCAAAACGCGGCGGGGGGCAGGAAGATACGCAGTATTTT. J is TRBJ2-3 and V is TRBV25-1; 8 bases match TRBD2. J was trimmed by 5 bases and V by 6 bases; bases with no gene match: 16. Germline CDR1 and CDR2: MGHDK and SYGVNS. The CDR3 has 17 residues. Looking up the rest from reference TRBV25-1 and TRBJ2-3 gives the full variable domain: EADIYQTPRYLVIGTGKKITLECSQTMGHDKMYWYQQDPGMELHLIHYSYGVNSTEKGDLSSESTVSRIRTEHFPLTLESARPSHTSQYLCASRPKRGGGQEDTQYFGPGTRLTVL.

A single count supports this clone. The chain couples TRBV5-4 to TRBJ2-3; D might be TRBD2 (6 bases). Looked up from germline, CDR1 is SGHNT and CDR2 is YYREEE (reference sequence). Trimming cost V 0 bases and J 5 bases, with 7 bases left between them. The CDR3 extends over 13 amino acids. CDR3 bases: TGTGCCAGCAGCTTGGGCGGGGTAGATACGCAGTATTTT. Translation: CASSLGGVDTQYF. The complete variable domain, with remaining parts taken from reference TRBV5-4 and TRBJ2-3, reads ETGVTQSPTHLIKTRGQQVTLRCSSQSGHNTVSWYQQALGQGPQFIFQYYREEENGRGNFPPRFSGLQFPNYSSELNVNALELDDSALYLCASSLGGVDTQYFGPGTRLTVL.

V gene TRBV12-5 combines with J gene TRBJ2-3; 10 nucleotides match TRBD2. The CDR3 spans 16 residues. Germline loops: CDR1 LGHNT, CDR2 FRNRAP. The trim removed 2 bases at V and 3 bases at J, leaving 5 bases unmatched. Written as DNA, the CDR3 is TGTGCTAGTGGTTTGTTGTCTAGCGGGGGAACAGATACGCAGTATTTT. Translating gives CASGLLSSGGTDTQYF.

Only one count was recorded for this clone. The chain is built from TRBV9 and TRBJ2-2, with TRBD2 matching 9 bases. CDR1 and CDR2 from the germline V gene are SGDLS and YYNGEE. V dropped 3 bases and J dropped 1; count of bases not matched to a gene: 1. CDR3 length: 15 amino acids. The CDR3 spells CASSGSGGNTGELFF. CDR3 DNA: TGTGCCAGCAGCGGTAGCGGGGGGAACACCGGGGAGCTGTTTTTT.

The chain employs TRBV2 and TRBJ1-1; D is ambiguous. The V gene lost 8 bases and the J gene lost 6 bases, with 10 bases spanning the gap. Per the germline V gene, CDR1 is SNHLY and CDR2 is FYNNEI. The CDR3 runs to 11 residues. The CDR3 region is CASLRPPEAFF. The CDR3 nucleotides read TGTGCCAGCCTCAGGCCGCCTGAAGCTTTCTTT. The whole variable domain, remainder taken from reference TRBV2 and TRBJ1-1, is EPEVTQTPSHQVTQMGQEVILRCVPISNHLYFYWYRQILGQKVEFLVSFYNNEISEKSEIFDDQFSVERPDGSNFTLKIRSTKLEDSAMYFCASLRPPEAFFGQGTRLTVV.

This clone was observed a single time. The J gene is TRBJ1-1, the V gene TRBV19; D possibly corresponds to TRBD1 (5 bases). CDR1 is LNHDA, CDR2 SQIVND, per germline (reference sequence). Trimming took 9 bases from V and 1 from J, leaving 15 bases between them. The CDR3 covers 14 residues. The CDR3, as DNA: TGTGCCAGCCGGTGGGGGAGGGGGAACACTGAAGCTTTCTTT. Amino acid sequence: CASRWGRGNTEAFF. The entire variable domain, with the rest obtained from reference TRBV19 and TRBJ1-1, is as follows: DGGITQSPKYLFRKEGQNVTLSCEQNLNHDAMYWYRQDPGQGLRLIYYSQIVNDFQKGDIAEGYSVSREKKESFPLTVTSAQKNPTAFYLCASRWGRGNTEAFFGQGTRLTVV.

The gene calls are TRBV12-2 and TRBJ1-4; the table's D call TRBD1 went unverified against the DNA. TRBV12-2 is classified as a pseudogene. This CDR3 spans 12 amino acids. CDR3 DNA: TGTGCCTCGGCAGGGGAGTATGAAAAACTGTTTTTT. This encodes CASAGEYEKLFF.

The V and J genes are TRBV7-9 and TRBJ1-1; D is uncertain. V lost 6 bases to trimming and J lost 5 bases, with 19 bases between them. The CDR3 runs 15 residues. Germline CDR1 is SEHNR and CDR2 is FQNEAQ (reference sequence). The CDR3 DNA is TGTGCCAGCAGACGAGATGGACGGGGAGGGACTGAAGCTTTCTTT. Residues: CASRRDGRGGTEAFF.

The chain links TRBV3-1 (or the pseudogene TRBV3-2) to TRBJ1-1, with D possibly TRBD1 on 6 matching bases. The CDR3 loop spans 13 amino acids. CDR1 LGHDT and CDR2 YNNKEL come from the germline V gene (reference sequence). Trimming removed 2 bases at V and 6 bases at J, with 10 bases between. For the CDR3, the DNA is TGTGCCAGCAGCCAAAAAGGGGGGGCTGAAGCTTTCTTT. Translation gives CASSQKGGAEAFF.

The V call is TRBV5-1, the J call TRBJ1-2; D might be TRBD1 (6 bases). The V gene's germline CDR1 is SGHRS and CDR2 YFSETQ. V was cut by 2 bases and J by 0 bases, with 11 bases left in between. CDR3 length: 15 amino acids. CDR3 amino acids: CASSFTGFSNYGYTF. CDR3 nucleotides: TGCGCCAGCAGCTTTACAGGGTTTTCTAACTATGGCTACACCTTC.

V gene TRBV29-1 combines with J gene TRBJ2-3; possible D gene TRBD1, 6 bases. Germline values: CDR1 SQVTM, CDR2 ANQGSEA. The CDR3 runs to 13 residues. Trimming cost V 0 bases and J 4 bases, with 8 bases left between them. CDR3 residues: CSVEEGGADTQYF. Written as DNA, the CDR3 is TGCAGCGTTGAAGAAGGGGGTGCAGATACGCAGTATTTT.

This rearrangement joins TRBV27 to TRBJ2-5; 9 positions match TRBD2. V dropped 9 bases and J dropped 5; count of bases not matched to a gene: 10. The germline CDR1 and CDR2 sequences are MNHEY and SMNVEV (reference sequence). The CDR3 has 14 residues. CDR3 in amino acids: CAREGRGGCETQYF. CDR3 bases: TGTGCCAGAGAGGGGCGGGGGGGCTGTGAGACCCAGTACTTC.

This clone has a single count. V is TRBV15 and J is TRBJ1-2, with TRBD1 identical over 7 bases. Germline trimming cut 3 bases from V and 8 bases from J; bases unmatched to any gene: 9. This CDR3 contains 14 residues. Germline CDR1 is LNHNV and CDR2 is YYDKDF (reference sequence). The DNA of the CDR3 is TGTGCCACCAGCAGTGAAAAAGGGACAGTGGGCTACACCTTC. Amino acids: CATSSEKGTVGYTF. The full variable domain, its missing parts supplied by reference TRBV15 and TRBJ1-2, is DAMVIQNPRYQVTQFGKPVTLSCSQTLNHNVMYWYQQKSSQAPKLLFHYYDKDFNNEADTPDNFQSRRPNTSFCFLDIRSPGLGDTAMYLCATSSEKGTVGYTFGSGTRLTVV.

The V gene is TRBV4-2, the J gene TRBJ2-4; 7 nucleotides align to TRBD2. In germline, CDR1 is LGHNA, CDR2 YNFKEQ. V dropped 2 bases and J dropped 9; count of bases not matched to a gene: 13. This CDR3 contains 16 residues. DNA for the CDR3: TGTGCCAGCAGCCAATCTGGGGTACTTGCGGGAGTCATTCAGTACTTC. Protein: CASSQSGVLAGVIQYF.

The rearrangement uses TRBV7-3 and TRBJ1-6; maybe TRBD1 (5 bases). V shed 5 bases and J shed 5 bases, with 22 bases lying between them. Germline-derived CDR1 and CDR2 are SGHTA and FQGTGA. The CDR3 has 18 residues. This chain's CDR3 is CASSTAGRGIGDNSPLHF. Here the CDR3 DNA reads TGTGCCAGCAGCACGGCGGGACGCGGGATAGGGGATAATTCACCCCTCCACTTT. Filled out from reference TRBV7-3 and TRBJ1-6, the complete variable domain reads GAGVSQTPSNKVTEKGKYVELRCDPISGHTALYWYRQSLGQGPEFLIYFQGTGAADDSGLPNDRFFAVRPEGSVSTLKIQRTERGDSAVYLCASSTAGRGIGDNSPLHFGNGTRLTVT.

The V call is TRBV19, the J call TRBJ1-3, with D hard to call. Germline lookup yields CDR1 LNHDA and CDR2 SQIVND (reference sequence). This CDR3 has 14 residues. Between the trimmed V and J ends, which lost 5 bases and 0 bases, there was a span of 8 bases. CDR3: CASSDGDSGNTIYF. The CDR3 bases are TGTGCCAGTAGTGACGGAGACTCTGGAAACACCATATATTTT.